The text below deals with one T cell receptor (beta chain). Other DNA sequences in this sample translate to the same CDR3. Germline CDR1 is LGHNA and CDR2 is YSLEER. Between the trimmed V and J ends, which lost 0 bases and 8 bases, there was a span of 13 bases. This CDR3 region has 15 residues. The sample is drawn from a study of blood T cell repertoires in COVID-19. Study-level background: Samples of COVID-19 (acute and convalescent) were obtained from the United States, Italy and Spain. The analysed material was cDNA or gDNA that came from T cells, B-cell-depleted T cells, or PBMCs.

In the original workflow: Amplification with reference gene primers provided the estimates of nucleated cell counts. Sequenced by immunoSEQ multiplex PCR; TCRdb stores in-frame clones only, minus some. D and trimming come from the DNA, and the V and J calls and clone size come from that table. The sample holds just over 75,000 clones; around 85% are singletons and the top ten take 4% to 6%. The sequence came from a woman older than 75 with active or convalescent COVID-19. Material for sequencing was peripheral blood. The chain has TRBV4-3 and TRBJ1-4, with a tentative D call TRBD1 (5 bases). As DNA, the CDR3 is TGCGCCAGCAGCCAAGAAGGGCAGGGAAACGAAAAACTGTTTTTT. The encoded protein is CASSQEGQGNEKLFF.